This section outlines one TCR beta chain sequence together with its context. As yet, its antigen is unknown. About 9.9 milliliters of peripheral blood were drawn from each donor. This sample is drawn from a study of blood T cells in healthy people across ages. General study findings and limits: TCR beta diversity per million T cells fell roughly linearly with age. Comparison with aged donors showed that long-lived donors had more naive CD4+ cells and higher diversity.

It was with a sample-barcoded 5' primer and a J-beta primer mix that a second PCR of roughly 6 to 12 cycles was run. Each cDNA molecule carried a tag from a template-switch adaptor that contained 12 random nucleotides. TCRdb processed the 5' RACE reads anew with MiXCR; each CDR3 protein has one entry. The sample consists of about 1,500,000 distinct CDR3 sequences, about 40% of them appearing once. The J segment lost 4 bases and the V segment lost 1 base, leaving 6 bases of the junction unmatched. The V gene's germline CDR1 is MGHRA and CDR2 YSYEKL. The CDR3 sequence is 15 residues long. V and J are TRBV4-1 and TRBJ1-2, with TRBD1 matching 7 bases. The clonotype comes from a woman younger than 30 in good health. The sample taken for sequencing was blood. The CDR3 is CASSQGDREFYGYTF. In DNA, the CDR3 is TGCGCCAGCAGCCAAGGGGACAGAGAGTTCTATGGCTACACCTTC.